This T cell receptor beta chain was sequenced during a study of T cells in tuberculosis. Study-level findings and limits: Selection depended on which cryopreserved specimens were available.

This clone was picked up a small number of times. Antigen: not known. Unsorted cryopreserved PBMC were sequenced, averaging roughly 99,000 T cells per clinical donor. Using immunoSEQ multiplex PCR, the repertoire was profiled, and TCRdb retains in-frame clones only, with some absent. The table includes about 43,000 clones, roughly 94% detected once. The sample was PBMCs. The receptor was derived from a donor aged 5 to 30 with latent tuberculosis or without tuberculosis infection. Some clones in this sample may be carry-over from other donors' samples.

DNA of the CDR3: TGTGCCAGCAGCTCGGGGGGTGGGACTAGCCTACGGGAGCAGTACTTC. This gives the protein CASSSGGGTSLREQYF. The V and J genes are TRBV7-2 and TRBJ2-7; TRBD2 aligns across 9 bases. This CDR3 has 16 residues. V shed 4 bases, J shed 7 bases, and the junction held 14 bases outside the gene matches. The V gene's germline CDR1 is SGHTA and CDR2 FQGNSA.